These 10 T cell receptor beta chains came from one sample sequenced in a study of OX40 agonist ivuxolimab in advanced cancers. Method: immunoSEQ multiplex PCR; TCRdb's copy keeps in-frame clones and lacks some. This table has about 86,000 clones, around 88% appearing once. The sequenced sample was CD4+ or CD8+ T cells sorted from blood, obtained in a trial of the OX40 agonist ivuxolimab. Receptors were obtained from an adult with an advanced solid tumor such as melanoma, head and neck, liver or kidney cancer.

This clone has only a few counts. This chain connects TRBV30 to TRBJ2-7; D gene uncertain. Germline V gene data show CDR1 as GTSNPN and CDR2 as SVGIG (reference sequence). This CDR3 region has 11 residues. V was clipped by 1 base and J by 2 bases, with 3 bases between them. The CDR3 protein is CAWSETYEQYF. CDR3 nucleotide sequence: TGTGCCTGGAGTGAAACCTACGAGCAGTACTTC.

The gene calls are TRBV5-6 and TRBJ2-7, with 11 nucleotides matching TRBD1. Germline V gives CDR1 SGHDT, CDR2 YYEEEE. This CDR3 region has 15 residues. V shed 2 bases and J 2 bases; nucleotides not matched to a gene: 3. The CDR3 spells CASSFGTGGTYEQYF. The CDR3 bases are TGTGCCAGCAGCTTTGGGACAGGGGGTACCTACGAGCAGTACTTC. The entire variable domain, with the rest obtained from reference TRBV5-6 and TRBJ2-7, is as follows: DAGVTQSPTHLIKTRGQQVTLRCSPKSGHDTVSWYQQALGQGPQFIFQYYEEEERQRGNFPDRFSGHQFPNYSSELNVNALLLGDSALYLCASSFGTGGTYEQYFGPGTRLTVT.

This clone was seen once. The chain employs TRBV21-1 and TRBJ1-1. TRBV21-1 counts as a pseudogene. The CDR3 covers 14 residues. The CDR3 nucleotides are TGTGCCAGCAGCGACCCGGGCGCGGGCGCTGAAGCTTTCTTT. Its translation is CASSDPGAGAEAFF.

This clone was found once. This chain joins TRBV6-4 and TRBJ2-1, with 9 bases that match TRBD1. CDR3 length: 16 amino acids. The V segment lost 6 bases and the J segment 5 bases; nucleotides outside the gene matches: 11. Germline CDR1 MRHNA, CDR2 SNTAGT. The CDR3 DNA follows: TGTGCCAGCAGCCTACTACCGGGACAGGGTAACAATGAGCAGTTCTTC. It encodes CASSLLPGQGNNEQFF.

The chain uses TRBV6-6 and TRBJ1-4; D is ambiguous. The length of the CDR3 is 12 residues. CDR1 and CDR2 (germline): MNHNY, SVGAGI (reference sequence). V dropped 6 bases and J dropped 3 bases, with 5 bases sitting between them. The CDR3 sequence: CASRRPNEKLFF. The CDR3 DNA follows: TGTGCCAGCAGGAGGCCTAATGAAAAACTGTTTTTT.

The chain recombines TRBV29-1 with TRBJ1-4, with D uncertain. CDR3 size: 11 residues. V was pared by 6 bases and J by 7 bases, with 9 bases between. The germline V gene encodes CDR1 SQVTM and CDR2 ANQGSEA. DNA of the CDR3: TGCAGCGTGGGAGAGACTGAAAAACTGTTTTTT. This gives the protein CSVGETEKLFF.

CDR3 DNA: TGCAGCGTTGAATCCCCTCGAGCTTTCTTT. This sequence encodes CSVESPRAFF. This chain links TRBV29-1 with TRBJ1-1; D is uncertain. Trimming removed 2 bases at V and 10 bases at J, with 8 bases between. CDR1 is SQVTM, CDR2 ANQGSEA, per germline. CDR3 size: 10 residues.

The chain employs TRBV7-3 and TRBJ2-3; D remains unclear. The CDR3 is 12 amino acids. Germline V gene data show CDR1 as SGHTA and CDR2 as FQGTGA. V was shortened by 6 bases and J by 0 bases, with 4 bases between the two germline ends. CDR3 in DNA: TGTGCCAGCAGGGGGAGCACAGATACGCAGTATTTT. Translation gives CASRGSTDTQYF.

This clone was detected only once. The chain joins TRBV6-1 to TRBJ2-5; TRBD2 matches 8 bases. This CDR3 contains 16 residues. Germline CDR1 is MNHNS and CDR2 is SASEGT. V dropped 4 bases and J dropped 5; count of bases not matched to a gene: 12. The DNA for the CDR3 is TGTGCCAGCAGTGGAATGCGAGCGGGGGCCTTGGAGACCCAGTACTTC. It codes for CASSGMRAGALETQYF.

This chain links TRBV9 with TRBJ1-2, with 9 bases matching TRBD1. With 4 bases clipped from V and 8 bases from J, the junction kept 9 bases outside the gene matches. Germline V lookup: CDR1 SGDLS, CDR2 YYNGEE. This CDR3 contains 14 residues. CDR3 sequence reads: CASSPGTGSGGYTF. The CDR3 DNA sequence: TGTGCCAGCAGCCCCGGGACAGGGAGTGGGGGCTACACCTTC. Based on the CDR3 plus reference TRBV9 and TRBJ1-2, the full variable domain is DSGVTQTPKHLITATGQRVTLRCSPRSGDLSVYWYQQSLDQGLQFLIQYYNGEERAKGNILERFSAQQFPDLHSELNLSSLELGDSALYFCASSPGTGSGGYTFGSGTRLTVV.